A single sample is the source of the 14 T cell receptor beta chains below, sequenced in a study of OX40 agonist ivuxolimab in advanced cancers. Profiling relied on immunoSEQ multiplex PCR, and the TCRdb table lists in-frame clones only, not all of them. Of tens of thousands of clones in the sample, over 80% were seen once. The sample in question was CD4+ or CD8+ T cells sorted from blood, obtained in a trial of the OX40 agonist ivuxolimab. These receptor sequences come from an adult with an advanced solid tumor such as melanoma, head and neck, liver or kidney cancer.

DNA for the CDR3: TGTGCCAGCAGCTCGTATAGCTCTTATGAGCAGTTCTTC. Its translation is CASSSYSSYEQFF. This chain joins TRBV7-6 and TRBJ2-1; no reliable D call. CDR1 is SGHVS, CDR2 FNYEAQ, per germline. This CDR3 region has 13 residues. Deletions cut 4 bases from V and 8 bases from J, with 12 bases between.

J is TRBJ2-7 and V is TRBV27; 8 bases are shared with TRBD2. This CDR3 region has 14 residues. V was clipped by 3 bases and J by 3 bases; unmatched bases: 4. Germline CDR1 and CDR2: MNHEY and SMNVEV (reference sequence). DNA of the CDR3: TGTGCCAGCAGTTTTAGCGGGATCTTCTACGAGCAGTACTTC. It codes for CASSFSGIFYEQYF.

The chain employs TRBV7-9 and TRBJ1-1; TRBD1 aligns across 9 bases. Germline trimming cut 2 bases from V and 5 bases from J; bases unmatched to any gene: 9. The length of the CDR3 is 16 residues. Germline V gene lookup returns CDR1 SEHNR and CDR2 FQNEAQ (reference sequence). The CDR3 is CASSLPLGQGRTEAFF. The DNA for the CDR3 is TGTGCCAGCAGCTTACCATTAGGACAGGGGAGGACTGAAGCTTTCTTT.

The chain is built from TRBV7-6 and TRBJ2-2; D tentatively reads TRBD1 or TRBD2 (5 bases each). The CDR3 is 16 amino acids. Germline V CDR1 and CDR2: SGHVS, FNYEAQ. The ends were cut back, 3 bases at V and 3 bases at J, with 14 bases in the middle. The CDR3 spells CASSLTEGEYTGELFF. The CDR3 bases are TGTGCCAGCAGCTTGACAGAGGGAGAGTACACCGGGGAGCTGTTTTTT.

This chain uses TRBV4-1 with TRBJ2-7; 11 nucleotides align to TRBD1. The CDR3 is made up of 16 amino acids. The V and J ends lost 4 bases and 7 bases, in that order; junction bases with no gene match: 12. Germline V gives CDR1 MGHRA, CDR2 YSYEKL. The CDR3 protein is CASSPLWTGGRGEQYF. DNA for the CDR3: TGCGCCAGCAGCCCACTTTGGACAGGGGGCAGGGGGGAGCAGTACTTC.

The table lists this clone with a count of one. V is TRBV27 and J is TRBJ2-2, with D tentatively TRBD2 (6 bases). V dropped 3 bases and J dropped 6 bases, with 8 bases sitting between them. Per germline, CDR1 MNHEY and CDR2 SMNVEV (reference sequence). This CDR3 has 13 amino acids. CDR3 nucleotides: TGTGCCAGCAGTTTCTCGGGGGCCGGGGAGCTGTTTTTT. As protein: CASSFSGAGELFF.

The chain carries TRBV13 and TRBJ2-7; D perhaps matches TRBD1 (6 bases). Germline CDR1 PRHDT, CDR2 FYEKMQ (reference sequence). The CDR3 length is 14 residues. V lost 0 bases, J lost 0 bases, and 6 bases lay in between. CDR3 protein: CASSLGGGSYEQYF. The CDR3 DNA reads TGTGCCAGCAGCTTAGGAGGGGGCTCCTACGAGCAGTACTTC.

This clone was recorded only once. This chain links TRBV7-3 with TRBJ2-7, with a tentative D call TRBD2 (6 bases). Trimming removed 5 bases at V and 6 bases at J, with 11 bases between. Germline V gene lookup returns CDR1 SGHTA and CDR2 FQGTGA. The CDR3 covers 12 residues. CDR3 in amino acids: CASSALGGEQYF. In nucleotides, the CDR3 is TGTGCCAGCAGCGCGTTGGGGGGCGAGCAGTACTTC.

The rearrangement joins TRBV6-5 to TRBJ2-2; D remains ambiguous. V dropped 2 bases and J dropped 1 base, with 8 bases sitting between them. CDR1 and CDR2 from the germline V gene are MNHEY and SVGAGI. The CDR3 consists of 15 residues. CDR3 sequence (DNA): TGTGCCAGCAGTTACCGAGGCGGGAACACCGGGGAGCTGTTTTTT. Translation: CASSYRGGNTGELFF.

This sequence joins TRBV7-3 and TRBJ2-1, with D possibly matching TRBD2 (6 bases). This CDR3 spans 17 amino acids. Germline values: CDR1 SGHTA, CDR2 FQGTGA. V was pared by 4 bases and J by 3 bases, with 19 bases between. As DNA, the CDR3 is TGTGCCAGCAGCTCCTTTTCCGGGGGAATTCTCTACAATGAGCAGTTCTTC. It is translated as CASSSFSGGILYNEQFF. Combining the CDR3 with reference TRBV7-3 and TRBJ2-1 gives the whole variable domain GAGVSQTPSNKVTEKGKYVELRCDPISGHTALYWYRQSLGQGPEFLIYFQGTGAADDSGLPNDRFFAVRPEGSVSTLKIQRTERGDSAVYLCASSSFSGGILYNEQFFGPGTRLTVL.

The rearrangement joins TRBV27 to TRBJ2-1; D may correspond to TRBD1 or TRBD2 (7 bases each). Per germline, CDR1 MNHEY and CDR2 SMNVEV (reference sequence). There are 16 residues in the CDR3. Trimming shortened V by 2 bases and J by 6 bases, and 17 bases separated the two germline ends. CDR3 bases: TGTGCCAGCAGTTTAAGGGAGGGGGCTTCCCCCAATGAGCAGTTCTTC. Translating gives CASSLREGASPNEQFF.

This clone has a handful of counts. The CDR3 DNA follows: TGTGCCAGCAGCCAAGACAGGGGATTCTACGAGCAGTACTTC. As protein: CASSQDRGFYEQYF. The chain combines TRBV4-2 with TRBJ2-7; maybe TRBD1 (6 bases). This CDR3 is 14 amino acids long. Trimming shortened V by 0 bases and J by 3 bases, and 9 bases separated the two germline ends. The V gene's germline CDR1 is LGHNA and CDR2 YNFKEQ.

The chain employs TRBV27 and TRBJ2-7; the D gene could be TRBD1 or TRBD2 (5 bases each). V was trimmed by 4 bases and J by 7 bases, leaving 8 bases between them. The CDR3 consists of 11 residues. Germline CDR1 reads MNHEY; CDR2 reads SMNVEV (reference sequence). The CDR3 DNA follows: TGTGCCAGCAGTTCAGGGACGGAGCAGTACTTC. Its translation is CASSSGTEQYF.

This clone has a handful of counts. The chain couples TRBV27 to TRBJ2-1, with 7 bases that match TRBD2. After removal of 6 bases from V and 9 bases from J, the junction contained 11 bases not matched to a gene. The CDR3 is made up of 14 amino acids. The germline V gene has CDR1 MNHEY and CDR2 SMNVEV (reference sequence). CDR3 sequence: CASSPGLPVGEQFF. The CDR3 DNA is TGTGCCAGCAGCCCGGGACTACCCGTTGGTGAGCAGTTCTTC.